These 11 T cell receptor beta chains were sequenced from one sample in a study of CD8+ T cells in alopecia areata. The treatment denotes: oral pan-JAK inhibitor, 5-10 mg twice daily. Sequencing templates came from extracted RNA that was reverse transcribed into cDNA. Assay used: immunoSEQ multiplex PCR; TCRdb lists only in-frame clones, some missing. Here the sample spans approximately 180,000 clones, about 55% being singletons. The specimen comprised CD8+ T cells sorted from blood, sampled at week 24, from a patient treated with tofacitinib. These receptors all come from a human donor with alopecia areata.

This clone was counted a few times. The J gene is TRBJ2-7, the V gene TRBV29-1; D unresolved. The CDR3 totals 12 residues. The V and J ends lost 0 bases and 1 base respectively, with 4 bases between them. The germline CDR1 and CDR2 sequences are SQVTM and ANQGSEA. The DNA for the CDR3 is TGCAGCGTTGAAGAGGATTCCTACGAGCAGTACTTC. It encodes CSVEEDSYEQYF.

The chain recombines TRBV7-6 with TRBJ2-1; TRBD1 is a possible D gene (6 bases). CDR3 length: 15 amino acids. Trimming took 5 bases from V and 1 from J, leaving 12 bases between them. Germline V gives CDR1 SGHVS, CDR2 FNYEAQ. As DNA, the CDR3 is TGTGCCAGCAGCGACAGGTCCATTTCCTACAATGAGCAGTTCTTC. It yields the protein CASSDRSISYNEQFF.

The chain uses TRBV29-1 and TRBJ1-2, with D uncertain. V was cut by 0 bases and J by 2 bases, with 10 bases left in between. This CDR3 region has 14 residues. CDR1 is SQVTM and CDR2 is ANQGSEA in the germline V gene. The CDR3 DNA reads TGCAGCGTTGAAGACTCGGACGGAAACTATGGCTACACCTTC. As protein: CSVEDSDGNYGYTF.

The chain recombines TRBV29-1 with TRBJ1-1; a weak D match, TRBD1 (6 bases). Trimming stripped 6 bases from V and 7 bases from J, with 21 bases between. The CDR3 runs to 14 residues. CDR1 and CDR2 from the germline V gene are SQVTM and ANQGSEA. The CDR3 DNA is TGCAGCGTCGCTCCGAGCGAGGGGGTTGGTGAAGCTTTCTTT. Protein: CSVAPSEGVGEAFF. Supplemented by reference TRBV29-1 and TRBJ1-1, the full variable domain reads SAVISQKPSRDICQRGTSLTIQCQVDSQVTMMFWYRQQPGQSLTLIATANQGSEATYESGFVIDKFPISRPNLTFSTLTVSNMSPEDSSIYLCSVAPSEGVGEAFFGQGTRLTVV.

This clone was seen only a few times. V and J are TRBV27 and TRBJ1-6; TRBD1 is a possible D gene (5 bases). Germline CDR1 and CDR2: MNHEY and SMNVEV (reference sequence). The CDR3 length is 15 residues. Trimming cost V 5 bases and J 7 bases, with 15 bases left between them. CDR3 DNA: TGTGCCAGCAGTCCTATCGGGACTGGGAATTCACCCCTCCACTTT. This translates into CASSPIGTGNSPLHF.

The chain carries TRBV10-3 and TRBJ2-1, with D possibly matching TRBD2 (7 bases). Between the trimmed V and J ends, which lost 4 bases and 7 bases, there was a span of 14 bases. The CDR3 is made up of 14 amino acids. Germline CDR1 ENHRY, CDR2 SYGVKD. For the CDR3, the DNA is TGTGCCATCAGTGGAGGCGGGGGCCATAATGAGCAGTTCTTC. Translating gives CAISGGGGHNEQFF.

The DNA for the CDR3 is TGTGCCAGCAGGAATCTACAGGGTAGGAACACTGAAGCTTTCTTT. Translated, it gives CASRNLQGRNTEAFF. The chain combines TRBV5-4 with TRBJ1-1, with TRBD1 as a possible D gene (6 bases). Germline-derived CDR1 and CDR2 are SGHNT and YYREEE (reference sequence). Trimming removed 5 bases from V and 1 base from J, with 15 bases in between. This CDR3 is 15 amino acids long.

This clone has more than one count but fewer than ten. V and J are TRBV29-1 and TRBJ1-2; a weak D match, TRBD1 (5 bases). The CDR3 sequence is 13 residues long. The V gene's germline CDR1 is SQVTM and CDR2 ANQGSEA. Trimming took off 1 base at V and 8 bases at J, with 14 bases between the two ends. The CDR3 spells CSVEGRGNLGYTF. In DNA form, the CDR3 reads TGCAGCGTTGAAGGACGGGGGAACTTGGGCTACACCTTC.

The chain links TRBV4-3 to TRBJ2-7, with 7 bases aligning to TRBD2. V was pared by 1 base and J by 2 bases, with 2 bases of the junction left unmatched. CDR1 and CDR2 from the germline V gene are LGHNA and YSLEER. The CDR3 has 14 residues. The CDR3 region is CASSQVAGAYEQYF. CDR3 sequence (DNA): TGCGCCAGCAGCCAAGTTGCGGGAGCCTACGAGCAGTACTTC.

The chain employs TRBV7-6 and TRBJ1-2, with TRBD1 matching 10 bases. J lost 6 bases, V lost 6 bases, and 7 bases had no gene match. There are 14 residues in the CDR3. CDR1 and CDR2 from the germline V gene are SGHVS and FNYEAQ. In DNA form, the CDR3 reads TGTGCCAGCAGTTTGGGGGACAGGGGAGATGGCTACACCTTC. Translation gives CASSLGDRGDGYTF.

The genes are TRBV6-5 and TRBJ2-7; a possible D gene is TRBD1 (8 bases). This CDR3 is built from 16 residues. Trimming removed 0 bases from V and 3 bases from J, with 15 bases in between. The V gene's germline CDR1 is MNHEY and CDR2 SVGAGI. The CDR3 reads CASSYSAGQVNYEQYF. As DNA, the CDR3 is TGTGCCAGCAGTTACTCAGCGGGACAGGTAAACTACGAGCAGTACTTC.